This is a list of T cell receptor beta chains from one sample in a study of CD4+ T cells in melanoma. Clones were sequenced by immunoSEQ multiplex PCR, and TCRdb holds only the in-frame ones, with some missing. The table records tens of thousands of clones, roughly 69% of them present only once. Material: tumor tissue. The receptors were sampled from a human donor with melanoma. Both conserved end residues are part of each CDR3. A D gene is named only where the DNA matches it firmly. Size tells how often a clone was seen (once, few, many) or the class of an expanded clone, and some rows leave it out.

>-|-|TRBJ1-2|TRBV7-6
TGTGCCAGCAGCCCCACCCCGGACATGGGCTATGGCTACACCTTC
CASSPTPDMGYGYTF
>-|-|TRBJ2-7|TRBV11-2
TGTGCCAGCAGCTTATCGGACGACGGACACGAGTACTTC
CASSLSDDGHEYF
>-|medium-sized|TRBJ2-7|TRBV6-5
TGTGCCAGCACCTCGGGACACCCTAACGAGCAGTACTTC
CASTSGHPNEQYF
>-|-|TRBJ1-6|TRBV5-1
TGCGCCAGCAGTCCTAACGTGGGCCGAAACTATAATTCACCCCTCCACTTT
CASSPNVGRNYNSPLHF
>-|-|TRBJ2-3|TRBV6-5
TGTGCCAGCAGCCGAGCGGCGGGCACAGATACGCAGTATTTT
CASSRAAGTDTQYF
>TRBD1|-|TRBJ1-4|TRBV18
TGTGCCAGCTCACCGGACAGGGGGGATGAAAAACTGTTTTTT
CASSPDRGDEKLFF
>-|-|TRBJ2-3|TRBV28
TGTGCCAGCAGCAGACCGCAAGCAGATACGCAGTATTTT
CASSRPQADTQYF
>TRBD2|many|TRBJ2-7|TRBV9
TGTGCCAGCAGCGTAAGCGGGGGCTACGAGCAGTACTTC
CASSVSGGYEQYF
>-|-|TRBJ2-1|TRBV7-7
TGTGCTAGCAGCCGAACCGGCTCCTACAATGAGCAGTTCTTC
CASSRTGSYNEQFF
>TRBD2|-|TRBJ2-1|TRBV7-6
TGTGCCAGCAGCCTTATTAGCGGGGGGTACAATGAGCAGTTCTTC
CASSLISGGYNEQFF
>TRBD1|few|TRBJ2-3|TRBV7-8
TGTGCCAGCAGCTCGTGGGACAGGAGCACAGATACGCAGTATTTT
CASSSWDRSTDTQYF
>-|-|TRBJ1-5|TRBV18
TGTGCCAGCTCACCGGGGAGAAGGGATCAGCCCCAGCATTTT
CASSPGRRDQPQHF
>TRBD1|-|TRBJ2-7|TRBV5-4
TGTGCCAGCAGCTTGGGACAGGGGGGAACCTACGAGCAGTACTTC
CASSLGQGGTYEQYF
>-|-|TRBJ1-1|TRBV19
TGTGCCAGTAGGGGTACAGTGAACACTGAAGCTTTCTTT
CASRGTVNTEAFF
>-|-|TRBJ2-7|TRBV5-4
TGTGCCAGCAGCTTGGCCATGGGCAGAAGCTCCTACGAGCAGTACTTC
CASSLAMGRSSYEQYF
>TRBD1|-|TRBJ2-7|TRBV10-3
TGTGCCATCAGTGTTGTAGCAGATGGGACAGCTAGCTCCTACGAGCAGTACTTC
CAISVVADGTASSYEQYF
>-|-|TRBJ2-1|TRBV27
TGTGCCAGCAGTTTAGGCAGCTCTTTATCCTACAATGAGCAGTTCTTC
CASSLGSSLSYNEQFF
>-|medium-sized|TRBJ1-2|TRBV6-4
TGTGCCAGCAGTGCCCGGGGGAATGGTTTGAGCTACACCTTC
CASSARGNGLSYTF
>TRBD1|-|TRBJ2-7|TRBV19
TGTGCCAGTAGTGACAGCCGGGACAGGGCCGAGCAGTACTTC
CASSDSRDRAEQYF
>TRBD1|-|TRBJ2-3|TRBV5-1
TGCGCCAGCAGCAACGGACAGGGAATAGATACGCAGTATTTT
CASSNGQGIDTQYF
>-|once|TRBJ1-1|TRBV10-3
TGTGCCATCAGTGGGGGGCCCGGGGGCGCTGAAGCTTTCTTT
CAISGGPGGAEAFF
>-|-|TRBJ1-5|TRBV27
TGTGCCAGCAGTTTGGCCGGGGGACAGCCCCAGCATTTT
CASSLAGGQPQHF
>-|-|TRBJ1-4|TRBV6-6
TGTGCCAGCAGAAAAGACAGGACTGAAAAACTGTTTTTT
CASRKDRTEKLFF
>-|medium-sized|TRBJ1-6|TRBV9
TGTGCCAGCAGCCCAAGACAGACGAGCTCCTATAATTCACCCCTCCACTTT
CASSPRQTSSYNSPLHF
>-|-|TRBJ2-3|TRBV4-1
TGCGCCAGCAGCCCGCCTGGGACAGATACGCAGTATTTT
CASSPPGTDTQYF
>-|-|TRBJ1-2|TRBV29-1
TGCAGCGTTGAAATGTCTGAGGGGAACTATGGCTACACCTTC
CSVEMSEGNYGYTF
>-|-|TRBJ2-7|TRBV7-9
TGTGCCAGCAGCTTAGGATACGGGAGAGACTACGAGCAGTACTTC
CASSLGYGRDYEQYF
>-|-|TRBJ1-5|TRBV15
TGTGCCACCAGCAGAGGCCACTTGGAGGTGAACAATCAGCCCCAGCATTTT
CATSRGHLEVNNQPQHF
>TRBD1|-|TRBJ1-6|TRBV6-1
TGTGCCAGCAGTGAAGTCGGACAGGGGAATTCACCCCTCCACTTT
CASSEVGQGNSPLHF
>TRBD1|-|TRBJ1-1|TRBV28
TGTGCCAGCAGTTTACGAGGGGGCTTCATGAACACTGAAGCTTTCTTT
CASSLRGGFMNTEAFF
>TRBD1|-|TRBJ1-1|TRBV7-6
TGTGCCAGCAGCTTAGCGGGACAGGGGAGGTCTGAAGCTTTCTTT
CASSLAGQGRSEAFF
>TRBD1|once|TRBJ2-5|TRBV19
TGTGCCAGTAGTTCCGGCCCCGGGACAGAGACATACGACCACCAAGAGACCCAGTACTTC
CASSSGPGTETYDHQETQYF
>-|-|TRBJ1-2|TRBV7-6
TGTGCCAGCAGCTTAGATCGGGCAGAAGTACAATCTAACTATGGCTACACCTTC
CASSLDRAEVQSNYGYTF
>TRBD1|-|TRBJ1-5|TRBV7-2
TGTGCCAGCAGCTTAGACGGGACAGGGTCAAATCAGCCCCAGCATTTT
CASSLDGTGSNQPQHF
>TRBD1|-|TRBJ1-1|TRBV19
TGTGCCAGTAGTAGGGGGACAGGGAACACTGAAGCTTTCTTT
CASSRGTGNTEAFF
>-|-|TRBJ1-1|TRBV5-5
TGTGCCAGCAGCTCGAGGGACCCGGGCACTGAAGCTTTCTTT
CASSSRDPGTEAFF
>-|-|TRBJ2-7|TRBV7-8
TGTGCCAGCAGCTATCTATCGTGGGGCTACGAGCAGTACTTC
CASSYLSWGYEQYF
>-|-|TRBJ1-3|TRBV29-1
TGCAGCGTAATCCAGCAAGGGGCGGCTGGAAACACCATATATTTT
CSVIQQGAAGNTIYF
>-|-|TRBJ2-7|TRBV10-2
TGCGCCAGCAGCAACCTGGGCGCGAGCGAGCAGTACTTC
CASSNLGASEQYF
>-|once|TRBJ1-2|TRBV5-4
TGTGCCAGCAGCTCAGCAGCTTACTATGGCTACACCTTC
CASSSAAYYGYTF
>-|few|TRBJ2-5|TRBV4-1
TGCGCCAGCAGCCTCGAAAGGGGCGACGAGACCCAGTACTTC
CASSLERGDETQYF
>-|-|TRBJ1-1|TRBV6-5
TGTGCCAGCAGTTACGAGCGCACAAACACTGAAGCTTTCTTT
CASSYERTNTEAFF
>-|-|TRBJ2-7|TRBV7-3
TGTGCCAGCAGCTTACGCGGCTCCTACGAGCAGTACTTC
CASSLRGSYEQYF
>TRBD1|-|TRBJ2-1|TRBV5-4
TGTGCCAGCAGCAGTGACAGGGGAGCTGAGCAGTTCTTC
CASSSDRGAEQFF
>-|-|TRBJ1-5|TRBV27
TGTGCCAGCAGTTTAGTCTTGGGGGAAACCCAGCATTTT
CASSLVLGETQHF
>TRBD2|once|TRBJ2-1|TRBV5-4
TGTGCCAGCAGCGGCCGGGAGGCCCATGAGCAGTTCTTC
CASSGREAHEQFF
>TRBD2|-|TRBJ2-3|TRBV13
TGTGCCAGCAGCCCGCGACTAGCGGGGGGGCGCACAGATACGCAGTATTTT
CASSPRLAGGRTDTQYF
>TRBD1|many|TRBJ2-1|TRBV5-1
TGCGCCAGCAGCCTGAGGACAGGGGATGGCAATGAGCAGTTCTTC
CASSLRTGDGNEQFF
>-|many|TRBJ2-1|TRBV9
TGTGCCAGCACGGGGGGCAACCGGAACAATGAGCAGTTCTTC
CASTGGNRNNEQFF
>-|-|TRBJ1-5|TRBV28
TGTGCCAGCCTTTTGACCGGGTGGAATCAGCCCCAGCATTTT
CASLLTGWNQPQHF
>-|-|TRBJ2-2|TRBV7-2
TGTGCCAGCAGCCCATGGAGAACCGGGGAGCTGTTTTTT
CASSPWRTGELFF
>TRBD2|-|TRBJ2-3|TRBV30
TGTGCCTGGGCCAAACTAGCGGGGGGGACCAACACAGATACGCAGTATTTT
CAWAKLAGGTNTDTQYF
>-|-|TRBJ2-3|TRBV4-1
TGCGCCAGCGAGGACCCGTTCACAGATACGCAGTATTTT
CASEDPFTDTQYF
>TRBD2|few|TRBJ2-5|TRBV5-4
TGTGCCAGCAGCTCTGGGGGACTAGCGGGGGGTCAAGAGACCCAGTACTTC
CASSSGGLAGGQETQYF
>TRBD1|-|TRBJ2-2|TRBV6-4
TGTGCCAGCAGCCCAAAGAGACAGGGTTACACCGGGGAGCTGTTTTTT
CASSPKRQGYTGELFF
>TRBD2|-|TRBJ2-1|TRBV7-3
TGTGCCAGCAGCTTAAACGGGGGGAGGGATGAGCAGTTCTTC
CASSLNGGRDEQFF
>-|-|TRBJ2-2|TRBV7-3
TGTGCCAGCAGCAGGGGGGGGCCAAGGACCGGGGAGCTGTTTTTT
CASSRGGPRTGELFF